This T cell receptor (beta chain) was captured in a study of neurological immune-mediated disorders. Study overall: Among approximately 34 multiple sclerosis patients, about 30 were relapsing-remitting and 3 were secondary progressive.

Trimming stripped 0 bases from V and 9 bases from J, with 3 bases between. The CDR3 has 10 residues. The germline V gene has CDR1 SNHLY and CDR2 FYNNEI. Template-switch 5'RACE cDNA synthesis added a 10-nucleotide unique molecular identifier. MiXCR, run by TCRdb on the 5' RACE reads, gives a single entry per CDR3 protein. The repertoire has tens of thousands of distinct CDR3 sequences, roughly 3.5% of them found once; the top ten carry 1.5% to 2%. Sequenced material: PBMCs. The rearrangement joins TRBV2 to TRBJ2-7; the D is unclear. This sequence originates from a man aged 30 to 39 with multiple sclerosis. Here the CDR3 DNA reads TGTGCCAGCAGTGAAGCGGTGCAGTACTTC. Protein: CASSEAVQYF.